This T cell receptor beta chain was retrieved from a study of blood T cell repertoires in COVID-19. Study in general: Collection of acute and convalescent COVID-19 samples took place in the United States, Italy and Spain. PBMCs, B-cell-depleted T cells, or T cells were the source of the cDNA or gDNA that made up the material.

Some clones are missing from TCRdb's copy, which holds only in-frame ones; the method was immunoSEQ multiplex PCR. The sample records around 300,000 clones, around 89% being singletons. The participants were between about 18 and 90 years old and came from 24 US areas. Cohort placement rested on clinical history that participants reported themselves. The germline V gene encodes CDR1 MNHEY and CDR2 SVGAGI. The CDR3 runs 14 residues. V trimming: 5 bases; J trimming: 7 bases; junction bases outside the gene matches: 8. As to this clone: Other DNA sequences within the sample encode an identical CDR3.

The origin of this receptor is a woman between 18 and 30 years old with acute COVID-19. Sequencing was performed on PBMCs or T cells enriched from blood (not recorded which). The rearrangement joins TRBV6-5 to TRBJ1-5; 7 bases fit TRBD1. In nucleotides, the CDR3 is TGTGCCAGCAGTCGACAGGGATCGGGACAGCCCCAGCATTTT. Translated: CASSRQGSGQPQHF.